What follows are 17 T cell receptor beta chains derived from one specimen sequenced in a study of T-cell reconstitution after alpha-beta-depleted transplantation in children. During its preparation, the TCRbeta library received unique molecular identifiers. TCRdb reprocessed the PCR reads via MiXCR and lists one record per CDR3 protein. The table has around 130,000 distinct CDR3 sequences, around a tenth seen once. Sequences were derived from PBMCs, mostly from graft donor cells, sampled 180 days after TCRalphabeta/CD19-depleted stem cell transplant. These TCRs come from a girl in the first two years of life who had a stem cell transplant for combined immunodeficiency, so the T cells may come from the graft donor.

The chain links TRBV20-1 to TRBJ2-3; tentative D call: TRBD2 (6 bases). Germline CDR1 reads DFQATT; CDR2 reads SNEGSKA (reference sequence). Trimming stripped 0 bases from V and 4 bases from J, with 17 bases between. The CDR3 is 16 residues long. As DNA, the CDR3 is TGCAGTGCTAGAGATTACCGGGACTTCGGGGCAGATACGCAGTATTTT. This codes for CSARDYRDFGADTQYF.

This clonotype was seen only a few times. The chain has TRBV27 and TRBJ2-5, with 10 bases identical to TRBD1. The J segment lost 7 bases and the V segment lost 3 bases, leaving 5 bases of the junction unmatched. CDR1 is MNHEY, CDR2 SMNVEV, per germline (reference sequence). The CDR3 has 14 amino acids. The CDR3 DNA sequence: TGTGCCAGCAGTTTCGGGACAGGGGATGCGACCCAGTACTTC. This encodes CASSFGTGDATQYF.

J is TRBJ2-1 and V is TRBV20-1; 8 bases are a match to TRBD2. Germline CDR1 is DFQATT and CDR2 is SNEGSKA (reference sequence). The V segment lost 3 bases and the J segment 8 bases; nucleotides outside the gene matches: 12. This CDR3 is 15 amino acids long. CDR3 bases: TGCAGTGCTAGCGTACTTACGGGGGGGAGGGATGAGCAGTTCTTC. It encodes CSASVLTGGRDEQFF.

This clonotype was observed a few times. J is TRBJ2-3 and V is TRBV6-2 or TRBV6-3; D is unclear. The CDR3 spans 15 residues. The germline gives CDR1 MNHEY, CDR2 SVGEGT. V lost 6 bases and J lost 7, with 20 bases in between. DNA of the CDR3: TGTGCCAGCAGCCCTCCCCGCGACTCCTCTTATACGCAGTATTTT. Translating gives CASSPPRDSSYTQYF.

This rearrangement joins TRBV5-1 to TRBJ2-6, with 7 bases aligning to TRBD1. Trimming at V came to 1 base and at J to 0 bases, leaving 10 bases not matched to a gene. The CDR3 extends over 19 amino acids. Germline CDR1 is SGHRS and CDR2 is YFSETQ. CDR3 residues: CASSLLTGPTISGANVLTF. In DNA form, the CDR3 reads TGCGCCAGCAGCTTGTTGACAGGGCCAACCATCTCTGGGGCCAACGTCCTGACTTTC.

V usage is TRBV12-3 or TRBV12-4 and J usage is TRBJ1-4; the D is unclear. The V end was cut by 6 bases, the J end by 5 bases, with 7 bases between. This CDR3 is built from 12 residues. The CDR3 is CASSRINEKLFF. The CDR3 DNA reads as TGTGCCAGCAGCCGCATCAATGAAAAACTGTTTTTT.

As DNA, the CDR3 is TGTGCCATCAAAGACAGGGAGATAACCGGGGAGCTGTTTTTT. It is translated as CAIKDREITGELFF. The chain recombines TRBV10-3 with TRBJ2-2, with 7 bases lining up with TRBD1. V was pared by 7 bases and J by 5 bases, with 7 bases of the junction left unmatched. This CDR3 contains 14 residues. Germline CDR1 reads ENHRY; CDR2 reads SYGVKD.

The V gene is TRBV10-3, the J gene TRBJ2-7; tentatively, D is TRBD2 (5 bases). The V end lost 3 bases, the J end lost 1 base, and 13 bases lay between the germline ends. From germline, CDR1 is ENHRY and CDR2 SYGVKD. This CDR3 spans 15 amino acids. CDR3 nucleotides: TGTGCCATCAGTGAAATGGGGAGAGGGTCCTACGAGCAGTACTTC. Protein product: CAISEMGRGSYEQYF.

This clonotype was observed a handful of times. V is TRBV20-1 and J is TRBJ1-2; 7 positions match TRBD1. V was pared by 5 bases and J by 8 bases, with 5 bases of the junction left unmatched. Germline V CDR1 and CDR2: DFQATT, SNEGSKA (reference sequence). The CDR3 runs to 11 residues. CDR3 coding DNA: TGCAGTGCTCTCACAGGGGAGGGCTACACCTTC. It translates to CSALTGEGYTF.

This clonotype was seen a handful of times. DNA of the CDR3: TGTGCCAGCAGTTTCATAGAAGAGACCCAGTACTTC. The encoded protein is CASSFIEETQYF. This chain uses TRBV12-3 or TRBV12-4 with TRBJ2-5; D gene unclear. Trimming removed 3 bases at V and 3 bases at J, with 5 bases between. This CDR3 has 12 residues.

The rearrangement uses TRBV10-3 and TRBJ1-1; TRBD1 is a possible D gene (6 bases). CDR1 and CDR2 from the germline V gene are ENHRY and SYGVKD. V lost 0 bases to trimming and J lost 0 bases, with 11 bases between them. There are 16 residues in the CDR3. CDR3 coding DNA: TGTGCCATCAGTGAGTCAAGACAGGTGGTGAACACTGAAGCTTTCTTT. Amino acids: CAISESRQVVNTEAFF.

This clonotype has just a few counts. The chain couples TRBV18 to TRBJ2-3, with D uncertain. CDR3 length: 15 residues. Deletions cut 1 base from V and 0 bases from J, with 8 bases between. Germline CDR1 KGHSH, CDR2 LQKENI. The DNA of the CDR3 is TGTGCCAGCTCACCACTTGTATTGAGCACAGATACGCAGTATTTT. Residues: CASSPLVLSTDTQYF.

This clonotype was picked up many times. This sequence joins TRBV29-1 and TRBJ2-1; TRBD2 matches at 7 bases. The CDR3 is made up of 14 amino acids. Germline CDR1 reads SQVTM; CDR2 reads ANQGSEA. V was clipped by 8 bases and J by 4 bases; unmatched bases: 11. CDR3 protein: CSFYRAGAYNEQFF. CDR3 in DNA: TGCAGCTTCTATCGGGCGGGAGCTTACAATGAGCAGTTCTTC.

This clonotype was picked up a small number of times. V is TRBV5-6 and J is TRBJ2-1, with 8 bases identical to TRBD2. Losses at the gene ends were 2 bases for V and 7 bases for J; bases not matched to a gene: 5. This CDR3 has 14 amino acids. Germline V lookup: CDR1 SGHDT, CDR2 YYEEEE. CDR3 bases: TGTGCCAGCAGCTTCACGGGGGGGCCGAATGAGCAGTTCTTC. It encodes CASSFTGGPNEQFF.

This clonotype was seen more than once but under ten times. The DNA of the CDR3 is TGTGCCAGCAGACTAATAGCGAGGGAGAACAGTGAGCAGTTCTTC. Its protein product is CASRLIARENSEQFF. The chain joins TRBV7-2 to TRBJ2-1; TRBD2 might be the D (5 bases). The CDR3 has 15 residues. V lost 6 bases, J lost 9 bases, and 21 bases lay in between. Germline CDR1 and CDR2: SGHTA and FQGNSA.

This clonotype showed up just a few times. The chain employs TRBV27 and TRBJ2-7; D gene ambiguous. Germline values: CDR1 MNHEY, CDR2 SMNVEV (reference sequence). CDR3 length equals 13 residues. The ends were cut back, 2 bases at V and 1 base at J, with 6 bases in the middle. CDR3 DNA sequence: TGTGCCAGCAGTTTAGGGGAATCCTACGAGCAGTACTTC. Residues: CASSLGESYEQYF.

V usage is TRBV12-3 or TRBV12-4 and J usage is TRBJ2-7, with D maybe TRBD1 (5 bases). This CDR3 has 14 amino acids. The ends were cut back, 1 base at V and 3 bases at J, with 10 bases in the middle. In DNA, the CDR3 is TGTGCCAGCAGTTTAGTGGACACCCACTACGAGCAGTACTTC. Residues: CASSLVDTHYEQYF.